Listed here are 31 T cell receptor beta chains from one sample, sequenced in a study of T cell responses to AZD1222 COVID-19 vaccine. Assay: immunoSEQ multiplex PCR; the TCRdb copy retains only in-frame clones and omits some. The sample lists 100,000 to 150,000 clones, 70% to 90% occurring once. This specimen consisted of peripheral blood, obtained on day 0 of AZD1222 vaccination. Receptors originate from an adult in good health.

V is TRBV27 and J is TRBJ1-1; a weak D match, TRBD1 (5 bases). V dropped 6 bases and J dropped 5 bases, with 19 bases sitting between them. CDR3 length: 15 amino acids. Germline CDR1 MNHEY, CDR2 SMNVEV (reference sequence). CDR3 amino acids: CASRDVRGGGTEAFF. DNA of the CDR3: TGTGCCAGCAGAGACGTAAGGGGAGGCGGGACTGAAGCTTTCTTT.

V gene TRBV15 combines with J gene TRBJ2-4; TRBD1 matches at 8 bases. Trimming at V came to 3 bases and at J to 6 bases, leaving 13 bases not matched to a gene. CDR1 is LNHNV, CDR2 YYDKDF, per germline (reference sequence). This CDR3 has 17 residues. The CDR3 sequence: CATSRDHRDRSGNIQYF. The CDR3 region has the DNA TGTGCCACCAGCAGGGACCACCGGGACAGGTCGGGAAACATTCAGTACTTC.

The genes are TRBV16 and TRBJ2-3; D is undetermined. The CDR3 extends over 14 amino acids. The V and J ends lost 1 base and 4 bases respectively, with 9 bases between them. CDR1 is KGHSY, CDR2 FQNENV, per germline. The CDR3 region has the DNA TGTGCCAGCAGCCAATTTGGTCAGGCAGATACGCAGTATTTT. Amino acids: CASSQFGQADTQYF.

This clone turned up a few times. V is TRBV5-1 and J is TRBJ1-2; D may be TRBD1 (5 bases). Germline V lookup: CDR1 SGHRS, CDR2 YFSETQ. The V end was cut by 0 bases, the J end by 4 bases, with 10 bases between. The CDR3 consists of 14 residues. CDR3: CASSLEGALYGYTF. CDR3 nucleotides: TGCGCCAGCAGCTTGGAAGGGGCCCTCTATGGCTACACCTTC.

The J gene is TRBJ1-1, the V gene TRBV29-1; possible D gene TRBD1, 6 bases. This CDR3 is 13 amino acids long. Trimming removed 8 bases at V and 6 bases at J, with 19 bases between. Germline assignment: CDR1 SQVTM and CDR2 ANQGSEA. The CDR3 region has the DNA TGCAGCTTATCCCAGGGGCCTAGGGCTGAAGCTTTCTTT. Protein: CSLSQGPRAEAFF.

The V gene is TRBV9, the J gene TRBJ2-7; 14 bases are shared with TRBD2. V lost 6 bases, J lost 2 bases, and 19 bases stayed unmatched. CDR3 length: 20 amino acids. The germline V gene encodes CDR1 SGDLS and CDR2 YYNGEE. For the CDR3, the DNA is TGTGCCAGCAAGCAAGGGTCACTGGGGACTAGCGGGAGAGTCCCCTACGAGCAGTACTTC. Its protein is CASKQGSLGTSGRVPYEQYF.

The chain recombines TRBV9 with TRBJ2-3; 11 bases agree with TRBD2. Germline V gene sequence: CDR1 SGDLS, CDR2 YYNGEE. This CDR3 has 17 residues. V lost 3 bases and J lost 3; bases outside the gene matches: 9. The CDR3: CASSGSHSGRGTDTQYF. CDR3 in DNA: TGTGCCAGCAGCGGATCCCATAGCGGGAGGGGGACAGATACGCAGTATTTT. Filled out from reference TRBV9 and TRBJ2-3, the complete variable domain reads DSGVTQTPKHLITATGQRVTLRCSPRSGDLSVYWYQQSLDQGLQFLIQYYNGEERAKGNILERFSAQQFPDLHSELNLSSLELGDSALYFCASSGSHSGRGTDTQYFGPGTRLTVL.

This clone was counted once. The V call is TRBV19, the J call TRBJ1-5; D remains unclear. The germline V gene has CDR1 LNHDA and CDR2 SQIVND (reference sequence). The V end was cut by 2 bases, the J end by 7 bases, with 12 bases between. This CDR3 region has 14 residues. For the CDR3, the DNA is TGTGCCAGTAGTATAATCCGGGGAAAACAGCCCCAGCATTTT. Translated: CASSIIRGKQPQHF. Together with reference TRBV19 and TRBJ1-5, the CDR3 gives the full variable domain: DGGITQSPKYLFRKEGQNVTLSCEQNLNHDAMYWYRQDPGQGLRLIYYSQIVNDFQKGDIAEGYSVSREKKESFPLTVTSAQKNPTAFYLCASSIIRGKQPQHFGDGTRLSIL.

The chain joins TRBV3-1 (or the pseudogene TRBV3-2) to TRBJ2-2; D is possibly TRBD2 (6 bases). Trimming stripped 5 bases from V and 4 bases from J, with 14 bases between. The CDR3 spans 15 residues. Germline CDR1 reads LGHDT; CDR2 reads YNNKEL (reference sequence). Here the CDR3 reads CASSALARGTGELFF. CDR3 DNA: TGTGCCAGCAGCGCTCTAGCGAGGGGCACCGGGGAGCTGTTTTTT.

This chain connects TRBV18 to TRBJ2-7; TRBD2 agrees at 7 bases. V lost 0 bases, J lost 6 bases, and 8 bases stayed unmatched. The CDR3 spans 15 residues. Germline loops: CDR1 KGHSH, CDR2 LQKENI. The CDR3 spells CASSPPGYSGGEQYF. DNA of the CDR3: TGTGCCAGCTCACCACCGGGTTACTCGGGAGGCGAGCAGTACTTC.

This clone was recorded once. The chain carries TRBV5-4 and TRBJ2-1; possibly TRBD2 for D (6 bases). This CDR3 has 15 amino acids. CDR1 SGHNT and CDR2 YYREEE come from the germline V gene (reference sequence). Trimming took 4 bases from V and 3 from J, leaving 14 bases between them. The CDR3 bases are TGTGCCAGCAGCCTGGACGGGGGAGGCTACAATGAGCAGTTCTTC. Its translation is CASSLDGGGYNEQFF.

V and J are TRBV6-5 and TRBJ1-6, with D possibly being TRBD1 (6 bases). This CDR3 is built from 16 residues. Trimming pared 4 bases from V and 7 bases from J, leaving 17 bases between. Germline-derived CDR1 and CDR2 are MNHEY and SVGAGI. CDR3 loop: CASSSLREGGNSPLHF. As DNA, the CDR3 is TGTGCCAGCAGTTCCCTCCGGGAGGGGGGGAATTCACCCCTCCACTTT.

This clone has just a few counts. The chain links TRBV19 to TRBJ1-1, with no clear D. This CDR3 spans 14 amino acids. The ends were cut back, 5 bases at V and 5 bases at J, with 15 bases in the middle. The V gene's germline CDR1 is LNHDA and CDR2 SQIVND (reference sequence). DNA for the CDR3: TGTGCCAGTAGTCGCCCCGGGTGGGGTACTGAAGCTTTCTTT. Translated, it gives CASSRPGWGTEAFF.

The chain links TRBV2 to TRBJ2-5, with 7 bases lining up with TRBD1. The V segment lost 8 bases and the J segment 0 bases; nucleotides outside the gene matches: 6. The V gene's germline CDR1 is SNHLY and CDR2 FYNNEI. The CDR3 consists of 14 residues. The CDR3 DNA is TGTGCCAGCTCTGGACAGGCTTACCAAGAGACCCAGTACTTC. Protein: CASSGQAYQETQYF.

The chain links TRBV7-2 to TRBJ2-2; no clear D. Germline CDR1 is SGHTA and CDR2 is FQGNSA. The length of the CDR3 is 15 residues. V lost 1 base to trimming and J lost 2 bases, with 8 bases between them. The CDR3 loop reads CASSLVWGNTGELFF. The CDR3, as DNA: TGTGCCAGCAGCTTAGTCTGGGGAAACACCGGGGAGCTGTTTTTT.

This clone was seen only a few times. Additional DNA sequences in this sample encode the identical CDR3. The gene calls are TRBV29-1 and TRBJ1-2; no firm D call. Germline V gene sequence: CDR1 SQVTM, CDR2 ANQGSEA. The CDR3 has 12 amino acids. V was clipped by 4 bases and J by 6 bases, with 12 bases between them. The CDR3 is CSVGGQADGYTF. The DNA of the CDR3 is TGCAGCGTTGGTGGCCAGGCCGATGGCTACACCTTC.

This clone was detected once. CDR3 in amino acids: CASSQGTLRSDTQYF. CDR3 nucleotide sequence: TGTGCCAGCAGTCAAGGGACCCTTCGCTCAGATACGCAGTATTTT. The chain has TRBV6-4 and TRBJ2-3; the D gene could be TRBD1 or TRBD2 (5 bases each). The CDR3 totals 15 residues. The V and J ends lost 5 bases and 4 bases respectively, with 16 bases between them. Looked up from germline, CDR1 is MRHNA and CDR2 is SNTAGT.

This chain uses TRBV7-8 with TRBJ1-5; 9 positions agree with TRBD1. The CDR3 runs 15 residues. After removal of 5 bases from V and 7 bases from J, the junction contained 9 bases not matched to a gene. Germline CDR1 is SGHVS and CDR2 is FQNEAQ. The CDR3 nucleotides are TGTGCCAGCAGCCCCCGGGACAGGGACGGGCAGCCCCAGCATTTT. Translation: CASSPRDRDGQPQHF.

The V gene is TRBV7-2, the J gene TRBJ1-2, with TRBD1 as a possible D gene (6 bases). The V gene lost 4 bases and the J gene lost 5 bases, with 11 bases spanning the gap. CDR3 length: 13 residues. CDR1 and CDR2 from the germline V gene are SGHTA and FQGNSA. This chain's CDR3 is CASSSRQAYGYTF. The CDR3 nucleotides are TGTGCCAGCAGCTCCCGACAGGCTTATGGCTACACCTTC.

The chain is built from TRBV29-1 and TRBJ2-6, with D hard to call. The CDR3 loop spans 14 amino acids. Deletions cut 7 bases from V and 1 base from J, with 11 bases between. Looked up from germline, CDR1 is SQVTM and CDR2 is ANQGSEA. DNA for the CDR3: TGCAGCGCCACCCCTGGGTCTGGGGCCAACGTCCTGACTTTC. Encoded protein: CSATPGSGANVLTF.

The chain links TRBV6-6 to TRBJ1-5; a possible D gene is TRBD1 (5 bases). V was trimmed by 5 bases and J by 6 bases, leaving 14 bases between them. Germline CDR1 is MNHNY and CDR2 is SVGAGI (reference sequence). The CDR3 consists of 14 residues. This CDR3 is CASSLGGEGQPQHF. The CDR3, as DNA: TGTGCCAGCAGTCTTGGGGGGGAGGGTCAGCCCCAGCATTTT.

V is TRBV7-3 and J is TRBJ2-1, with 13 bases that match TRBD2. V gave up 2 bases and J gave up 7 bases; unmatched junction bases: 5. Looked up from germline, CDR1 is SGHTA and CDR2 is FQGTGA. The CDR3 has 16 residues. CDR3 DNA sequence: TGTGCCAGCAGCTTAGCAGGGACTAGCGGGAAGAATGAGCAGTTCTTC. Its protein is CASSLAGTSGKNEQFF.

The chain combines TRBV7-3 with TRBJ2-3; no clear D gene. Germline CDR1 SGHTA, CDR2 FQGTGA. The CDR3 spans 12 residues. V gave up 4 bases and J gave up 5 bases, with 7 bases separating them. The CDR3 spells CASSWDGDTQYF. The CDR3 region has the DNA TGTGCCAGCAGCTGGGATGGAGATACGCAGTATTTT.

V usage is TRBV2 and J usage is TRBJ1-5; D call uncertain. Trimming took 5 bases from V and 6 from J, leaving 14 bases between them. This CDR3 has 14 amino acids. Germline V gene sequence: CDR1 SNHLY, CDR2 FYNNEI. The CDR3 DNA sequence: TGTGCCAGCAGTCGGACTCAAGACGTTCAGCCCCAGCATTTT. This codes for CASSRTQDVQPQHF.

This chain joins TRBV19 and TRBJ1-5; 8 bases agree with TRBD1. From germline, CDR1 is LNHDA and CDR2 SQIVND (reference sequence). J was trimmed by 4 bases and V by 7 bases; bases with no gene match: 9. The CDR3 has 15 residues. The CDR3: CASTRTGPGNQPQHF. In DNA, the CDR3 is TGTGCCAGTACCCGGACAGGGCCAGGGAATCAGCCCCAGCATTTT.

In DNA, the CDR3 is TGTGCCAGCCGGGGGGCCGGAGATACGCAGTATTTT. It yields the protein CASRGAGDTQYF. The rearrangement joins TRBV7-9 to TRBJ2-3, with TRBD2 as a possible D gene (7 bases). Trimming left V 8 bases short and J 5 bases short, with 11 bases between. Germline V gives CDR1 SEHNR, CDR2 FQNEAQ (reference sequence). The CDR3 extends over 12 amino acids.

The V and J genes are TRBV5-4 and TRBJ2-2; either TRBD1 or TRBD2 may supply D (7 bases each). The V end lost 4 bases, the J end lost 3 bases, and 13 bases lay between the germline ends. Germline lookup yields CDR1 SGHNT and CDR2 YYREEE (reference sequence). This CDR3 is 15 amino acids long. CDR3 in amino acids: CASSPQGGDTGELFF. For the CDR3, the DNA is TGTGCCAGCAGCCCCCAGGGGGGGGACACCGGGGAGCTGTTTTTT.

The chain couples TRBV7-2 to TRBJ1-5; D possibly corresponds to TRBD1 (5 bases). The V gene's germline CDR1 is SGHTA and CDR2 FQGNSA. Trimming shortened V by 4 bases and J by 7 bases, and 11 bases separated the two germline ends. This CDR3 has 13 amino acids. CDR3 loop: CASSSTQGQPQHF. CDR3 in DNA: TGTGCCAGCAGCTCAACCCAGGGACAGCCCCAGCATTTT.

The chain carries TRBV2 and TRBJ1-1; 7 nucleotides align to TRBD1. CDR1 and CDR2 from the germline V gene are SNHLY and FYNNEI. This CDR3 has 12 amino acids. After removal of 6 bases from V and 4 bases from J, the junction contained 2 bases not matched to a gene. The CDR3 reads CASRAGGTEAFF. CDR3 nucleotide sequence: TGTGCCAGCAGGGCAGGGGGCACTGAAGCTTTCTTT.

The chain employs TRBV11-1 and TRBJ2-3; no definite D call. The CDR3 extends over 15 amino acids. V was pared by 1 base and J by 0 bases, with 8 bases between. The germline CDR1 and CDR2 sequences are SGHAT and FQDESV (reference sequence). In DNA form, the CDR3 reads TGTGCCAGCAGCTTAGGGGCGGCTAGCACAGATACGCAGTATTTT. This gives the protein CASSLGAASTDTQYF.

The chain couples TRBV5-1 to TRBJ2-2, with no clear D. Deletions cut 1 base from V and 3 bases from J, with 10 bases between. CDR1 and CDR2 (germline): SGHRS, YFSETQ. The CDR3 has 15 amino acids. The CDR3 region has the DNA TGCGCCAGCAGCTTGAAAGTTGGAGACACCGGGGAGCTGTTTTTT. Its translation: CASSLKVGDTGELFF. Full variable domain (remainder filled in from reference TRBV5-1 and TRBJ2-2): KAGVTQTPRYLIKTRGQQVTLSCSPISGHRSVSWYQQTPGQGLQFLFEYFSETQRNKGNFPGRFSGRQFSNSRSEMNVSTLELGDSALYLCASSLKVGDTGELFFGEGSRLTVL.